This T cell receptor (beta chain) was obtained from a study of blood T cell repertoires in COVID-19. In the study overall: Nucleic acid was either cDNA or gDNA, and it came from T cells, B-cell-depleted T cells, or PBMCs.

In the authors' methods: Amplification of reference gene primers was used by the study to estimate nucleated cell counts. TCRdb's table, derived via immunoSEQ multiplex PCR, lists solely in-frame clones and lacks some. V and J calls plus clone size are reproduced from that table; the DNA served to infer D and trimming. The data show 180,000 or so clones, under 80% seen once. The TCR was taken from a man aged 50 to 60 who had recovered from COVID-19. The sample was peripheral blood.

The CDR3: CASSQVLLSYSYNEQFF. The DNA for the CDR3 is TGCGCCAGCAGCCAAGTGCTGCTATCATACTCCTACAATGAGCAGTTCTTC. This sequence joins TRBV4-3 and TRBJ2-1, with D unresolved. V lost 1 base to trimming and J lost 0 bases, with 13 bases between them. Germline V gene data show CDR1 as LGHNA and CDR2 as YSLEER. This CDR3 region has 17 residues.